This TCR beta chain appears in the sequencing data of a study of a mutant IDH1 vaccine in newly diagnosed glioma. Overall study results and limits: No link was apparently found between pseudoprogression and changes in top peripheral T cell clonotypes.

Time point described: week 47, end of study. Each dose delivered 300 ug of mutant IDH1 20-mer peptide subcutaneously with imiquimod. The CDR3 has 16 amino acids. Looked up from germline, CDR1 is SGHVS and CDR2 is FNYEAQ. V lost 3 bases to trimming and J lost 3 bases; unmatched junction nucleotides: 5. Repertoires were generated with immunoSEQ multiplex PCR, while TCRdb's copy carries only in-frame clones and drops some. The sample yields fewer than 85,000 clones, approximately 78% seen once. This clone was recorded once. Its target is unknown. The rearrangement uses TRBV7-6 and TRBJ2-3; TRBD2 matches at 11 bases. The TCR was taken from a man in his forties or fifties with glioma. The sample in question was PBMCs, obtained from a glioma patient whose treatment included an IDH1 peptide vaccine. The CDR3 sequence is CASSFLAGGPTDTQYF. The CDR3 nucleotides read TGTGCCAGCAGCTTTTTAGCGGGAGGGCCGACAGATACGCAGTATTTT. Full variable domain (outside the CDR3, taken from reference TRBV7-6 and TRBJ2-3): GAGVSQSPRYKVTKRGQDVALRCDPISGHVSLYWYRQALGQGPEFLTYFNYEAQQDKSGLPNDRFSAERPEGSISTLTIQRTEQRDSAMYRCASSFLAGGPTDTQYFGPGTRLTVL.